These 29 T cell receptor beta chains were sequenced from one sample in a study of CD8+ T cells in alopecia areata. As the sequencing template, cDNA was produced by extracting RNA and reverse transcribing it. The protocol was immunoSEQ multiplex PCR, while the TCRdb copy is restricted to in-frame clones and leaves out a portion. Here the sample spans some 120,000 clones, about 50% being singletons. Material for sequencing was NKG2D-low CD8+ T cells sorted from blood. These receptors all come from a human donor with alopecia areata.

V usage is TRBV29-1 and J usage is TRBJ2-7; a possible D gene is TRBD2 (6 bases). The V end was cut by 4 bases, the J end by 1 base, with 11 bases between. Germline V lookup: CDR1 SQVTM, CDR2 ANQGSEA. This CDR3 region has 13 residues. CDR3 coding DNA: TGCAGCGTTGGTTTCGGGGGTTCCTACGAGCAGTACTTC. The encoded protein is CSVGFGGSYEQYF.

V usage is TRBV29-1 and J usage is TRBJ1-1, with D perhaps TRBD1 (5 bases). The germline V gene has CDR1 SQVTM and CDR2 ANQGSEA. This CDR3 comprises 16 residues. V lost 2 bases, J lost 1 base, and 17 bases lay in between. CDR3 in DNA: TGCAGCGTTGAATCCCCCACCCAAGGGGCGAACACTGAAGCTTTCTTT. It specifies CSVESPTQGANTEAFF.

The V call is TRBV30, the J call TRBJ1-1; D is undetermined. CDR3 length: 12 amino acids. The germline CDR1 and CDR2 sequences are GTSNPN and SVGIG (reference sequence). Trimming cost V 3 bases and J 2 bases, with 7 bases left between them. The DNA of the CDR3 is TGTGCCTGGAGGAACGAAAACACTGAAGCTTTCTTT. Protein sequence: CAWRNENTEAFF.

This clone was counted a few times. V and J are TRBV29-1 and TRBJ2-2, with D possibly being TRBD1 or TRBD2 (5 bases each). CDR1 and CDR2 from the germline V gene are SQVTM and ANQGSEA. This CDR3 spans 14 amino acids. Trimming cost V 5 bases and J 1 base, with 11 bases left between them. The CDR3 here is CSVPSGRNTGELFF. The CDR3, as DNA: TGCAGCGTTCCATCAGGGAGGAACACCGGGGAGCTGTTTTTT.

This chain joins TRBV9 and TRBJ1-1, with D possibly matching TRBD1 (6 bases). Trimming stripped 3 bases from V and 8 bases from J, with 17 bases between. The CDR3 runs 14 residues. Germline CDR1 reads SGDLS; CDR2 reads YYNGEE. The CDR3 DNA is TGTGCCAGCAGCGACCGGGACATAGGCATGGAAGCTTTCTTT. This translates into CASSDRDIGMEAFF.

J is TRBJ2-3 and V is TRBV29-1; maybe TRBD2 (6 bases). The germline gives CDR1 SQVTM, CDR2 ANQGSEA. V was clipped by 2 bases and J by 4 bases, with 16 bases between them. The CDR3 sequence is 15 residues long. The CDR3 loop is CSVESAWEEADTQYF. The CDR3, as DNA: TGCAGCGTTGAAAGTGCGTGGGAGGAGGCAGATACGCAGTATTTT.

The chain couples TRBV29-1 to TRBJ2-2; D ambiguous. The CDR3 is made up of 10 amino acids. The V end was cut by 6 bases, the J end by 8 bases, with 7 bases between. From germline, CDR1 is SQVTM and CDR2 ANQGSEA. CDR3 nucleotides: TGCAGCGTCCTCCTTGGGGAGCTGTTTTTT. Amino acid sequence: CSVLLGELFF.

For this clone: Distinct nucleotide sequences in the sample also encode this CDR3. The CDR3 DNA reads TGTGCCAGCAGCTTAGGTTACGAGCAGTACTTC. This codes for CASSLGYEQYF. V is TRBV13 and J is TRBJ2-7; the D is unclear. Trimming shortened V by 0 bases and J by 4 bases, and 1 base separated the two germline ends. The CDR3 runs to 11 residues. The germline CDR1 and CDR2 sequences are PRHDT and FYEKMQ (reference sequence).

This chain joins TRBV27 and TRBJ2-7, with D uncertain. In germline, CDR1 is MNHEY, CDR2 SMNVEV (reference sequence). V was cut by 6 bases and J by 5 bases, with 11 bases left in between. CDR3 length equals 12 residues. CDR3 nucleotide sequence: TGTGCCAGCAGCCGAGGTAGGCACGAGCAGTACTTC. Translation gives CASSRGRHEQYF.

This clone was counted a few times. V and J are TRBV29-1 and TRBJ2-2; either TRBD1 or TRBD2 may supply D (5 bases each). The CDR3 consists of 13 residues. Trimming left V 7 bases short and J 4 bases short, with 13 bases between. The germline gives CDR1 SQVTM, CDR2 ANQGSEA. The CDR3 here is CSAREGLTGELFF. CDR3 nucleotides: TGCAGCGCTCGCGAGGGGCTCACCGGGGAGCTGTTTTTT.

This chain links TRBV27 with TRBJ2-5, with 11 bases identical to TRBD1. The CDR3 is 14 residues long. V lost 6 bases and J lost 4; bases outside the gene matches: 4. Germline V gene data show CDR1 as MNHEY and CDR2 as SMNVEV (reference sequence). In DNA form, the CDR3 reads TGTGCCAGCAGGGGGACAGGGGGTGGAGAGACCCAGTACTTC. Translated: CASRGTGGGETQYF.

The rearrangement uses TRBV2 and TRBJ2-1; TRBD2 agrees at 7 bases. The CDR3 runs to 12 residues. The V segment lost 4 bases and the J segment 7 bases; nucleotides outside the gene matches: 1. CDR1 is SNHLY and CDR2 is FYNNEI in the germline V gene. The CDR3 spells CASSVGGNEQFF. The CDR3 region has the DNA TGTGCCAGCAGTGTGGGGGGGAATGAGCAGTTCTTC. Based on the CDR3 plus reference TRBV2 and TRBJ2-1, the full variable domain is EPEVTQTPSHQVTQMGQEVILRCVPISNHLYFYWYRQILGQKVEFLVSFYNNEISEKSEIFDDQFSVERPDGSNFTLKIRSTKLEDSAMYFCASSVGGNEQFFGPGTRLTVL.

The rearrangement uses TRBV4-2 and TRBJ2-4, with a possible D match to TRBD2 (6 bases). The length of the CDR3 is 13 residues. Germline V gives CDR1 LGHNA, CDR2 YNFKEQ. Trimming pared 4 bases from V and 5 bases from J, leaving 9 bases between. The DNA for the CDR3 is TGTGCCAGCAGCCGCCGGAGGGAAAACATTCAGTACTTC. Amino acid sequence: CASSRRRENIQYF.

This clone came up a few times. V usage is TRBV18 and J usage is TRBJ2-7, with a weak D call TRBD1 (6 bases). The germline V gene has CDR1 KGHSH and CDR2 LQKENI. V was clipped by 3 bases and J by 2 bases, with 14 bases between them. The CDR3 loop spans 15 amino acids. The CDR3 DNA sequence: TGTGCCAGCTCACCGGAGACGGGACACACCTACGAGCAGTACTTC. It encodes CASSPETGHTYEQYF.

The rearrangement uses TRBV23-1 and TRBJ2-3, with D uncertain. TRBV23-1 is sorted into the ORF group, with uncertain function. V dropped 11 bases and J dropped 0 bases, with 18 bases sitting between them. This CDR3 region has 15 residues. CDR3 amino acids: CAPLEPGSSTDTQYF. CDR3 DNA sequence: TGCGCCCCCCTAGAACCAGGTTCTAGCACAGATACGCAGTATTTT.

The table lists this clone with a few counts. The rearrangement uses TRBV29-1 and TRBJ2-5; D unclear. The germline V gene encodes CDR1 SQVTM and CDR2 ANQGSEA. V shed 6 bases and J shed 2 bases, with 13 bases lying between them. The CDR3 loop spans 13 amino acids. The CDR3 spells CSVILPYQETQYF. The DNA for the CDR3 is TGCAGCGTAATCTTACCGTATCAAGAGACCCAGTACTTC.

This clone was recorded once. This chain joins TRBV10-3 and TRBJ2-7, with 9 bases matching TRBD2. The CDR3 totals 13 residues. CDR1 and CDR2 (germline): ENHRY, SYGVKD. V lost 8 bases to trimming and J lost 2 bases; unmatched junction nucleotides: 4. This chain's CDR3 is CAIGAGGAYEQYF. In nucleotides, the CDR3 is TGTGCCATCGGCGCGGGGGGGGCCTACGAGCAGTACTTC.

There are a few counts of this clone. This sample includes further DNA sequences coding for the same CDR3. The V and J genes are TRBV29-1 and TRBJ2-7; D unclear. The CDR3 runs to 11 residues. V dropped 5 bases and J dropped 4 bases, with 9 bases sitting between them. CDR1 is SQVTM and CDR2 is ANQGSEA in the germline V gene. The CDR3 loop is CSVSGGYEQYF. CDR3 nucleotide sequence: TGCAGCGTTTCTGGTGGGTACGAGCAGTACTTC.

The chain combines TRBV5-1 with TRBJ2-7; the D is unclear. This CDR3 region has 15 residues. Germline-derived CDR1 and CDR2 are SGHRS and YFSETQ. Trimming removed 4 bases at V and 3 bases at J, with 17 bases between. The CDR3 loop reads CASSPPDGSRYEQYF. The CDR3 DNA sequence: TGCGCCAGCAGCCCTCCCGACGGGTCCCGCTACGAGCAGTACTTC.

Only a few counts were recorded for this clone. V is TRBV29-1 and J is TRBJ1-1; TRBD1 might be the D (5 bases). This CDR3 is 14 amino acids long. V lost 4 bases and J 13 bases, leaving 25 bases between the germline ends. From germline, CDR1 is SQVTM and CDR2 ANQGSEA. The DNA for the CDR3 is TGCAGCGTTGTAGGGTGGGCAGGGACCGATGCTGGTTTCTTT. Translating it yields CSVVGWAGTDAGFF.

The chain combines TRBV29-1 with TRBJ1-1, with D possibly being TRBD1 (5 bases). V lost 3 bases and J 1 base, leaving 12 bases between the germline ends. The CDR3 spans 14 residues. Per the germline V gene, CDR1 is SQVTM and CDR2 is ANQGSEA. This CDR3 reads CSVEEDSRNTEAFF. The CDR3 bases are TGCAGCGTTGAGGAAGACAGCCGGAACACTGAAGCTTTCTTT.

This clone was counted a few times. Written as DNA, the CDR3 is TGCAGCGTTGAAAGCCTACACGCGAACACCGGGGAGCTGTTTTTT. As protein: CSVESLHANTGELFF. This chain links TRBV29-1 with TRBJ2-2; D is unclear. The CDR3 has 15 amino acids. Between the trimmed V and J ends, which lost 2 bases and 0 bases, there was a span of 10 bases. Per germline, CDR1 SQVTM and CDR2 ANQGSEA.

There are a few counts of this clone. This chain links TRBV5-4 with TRBJ2-7, with D perhaps TRBD2 (7 bases). The CDR3 consists of 16 residues. CDR1 SGHNT and CDR2 YYREEE come from the germline V gene (reference sequence). Trimming removed 4 bases at V and 5 bases at J, with 22 bases between. The CDR3 DNA follows: TGTGCCAGCAGCCCAATCGGGGGGCTAGCGGACAACGAGCAGTACTTC. Translated: CASSPIGGLADNEQYF. Using reference TRBV5-4 and TRBJ2-7 for the parts outside the CDR3, the full variable domain is ETGVTQSPTHLIKTRGQQVTLRCSSQSGHNTVSWYQQALGQGPQFIFQYYREEENGRGNFPPRFSGLQFPNYSSELNVNALELDDSALYLCASSPIGGLADNEQYFGPGTRLTVT.

DNA for the CDR3: TGTGCCAGCAGCGCGGGAAGGATACTCCAAGAGACCCAGTACTTC. Translating gives CASSAGRILQETQYF. V usage is TRBV9 and J usage is TRBJ2-5; a weak D match, TRBD2 (5 bases). The ends were cut back, 3 bases at V and 1 base at J, with 13 bases in the middle. This CDR3 is built from 15 residues. In germline, CDR1 is SGDLS, CDR2 YYNGEE.

The V call is TRBV27, the J call TRBJ2-7; 12 bases fit TRBD2. CDR3 length equals 14 residues. V trimming: 8 bases; J trimming: 2 bases; junction bases outside the gene matches: 4. The germline V gene encodes CDR1 MNHEY and CDR2 SMNVEV (reference sequence). Here the CDR3 DNA reads TGTGCCAGCTGTGCTAGCGGGGGGGCCTACGAGCAGTACTTC. It encodes CASCASGGAYEQYF.

This clone was picked up a small number of times. The J gene is TRBJ1-1, the V gene TRBV10-1; D unresolved. V shed 6 bases and J shed 7 bases, with 12 bases lying between them. Germline values: CDR1 WNHNN, CDR2 SYGVQD (reference sequence). The CDR3 runs 12 residues. CDR3 bases: TGCGCCAGCAGCCAAACCCGCGGTGAAGCTTTCTTT. It translates to CASSQTRGEAFF.

This clone has only a few counts. The chain couples TRBV29-1 to TRBJ1-1; D is undetermined. CDR1 SQVTM and CDR2 ANQGSEA come from the germline V gene. CDR3 size: 13 residues. Trimming shortened V by 2 bases and J by 3 bases, and 10 bases separated the two germline ends. The CDR3 DNA sequence: TGCAGCGTTGAATGGGGTGAGGACACTGAAGCTTTCTTT. It codes for CSVEWGEDTEAFF.

This chain uses TRBV5-4 with TRBJ2-1; D uncertain. Trimming left V 4 bases short and J 7 bases short, with 9 bases between. The germline V gene encodes CDR1 SGHNT and CDR2 YYREEE (reference sequence). This CDR3 is 12 amino acids long. The CDR3 spells CASSVERNEQFF. Written as DNA, the CDR3 is TGTGCCAGCAGCGTGGAAAGAAATGAGCAGTTCTTC.

The chain is built from TRBV27 and TRBJ2-7; the D gene is possibly TRBD2 (5 bases). This CDR3 is 14 amino acids long. CDR1 is MNHEY and CDR2 is SMNVEV in the germline V gene (reference sequence). The V and J ends lost 4 bases and 6 bases respectively, with 16 bases between them. This CDR3 reads CASSSDPAAGEQYF. The CDR3 DNA reads as TGTGCCAGCAGTTCGGACCCGGCGGCGGGCGAGCAGTACTTC.